These 7 T cell receptor beta chains came from one sample sequenced in a study of cytotoxic CD8 clonotypes in ibrutinib-treated CLL. TCRdb's table, derived via immunoSEQ multiplex PCR, lists solely in-frame clones and lacks some. The sample contains 55,000 to 60,000 clones, nearly 55% of which appear only once. Sample: PBMCs, taken at disease progression, from a patient treated with ibrutinib. These receptors all stem from a human donor with chronic lymphocytic leukemia.

There are a few counts of this clone. CDR3 in DNA: TGTGCCAGCAGCCCTCCCAAGGGACAGGTTTACAATGAGCAGTTCTTC. Protein sequence: CASSPPKGQVYNEQFF. The J gene is TRBJ2-1, the V gene TRBV7-9, with 8 positions matching TRBD1. The CDR3 contains 16 residues. After removal of 5 bases from V and 4 bases from J, the junction contained 10 bases not matched to a gene. The germline gives CDR1 SEHNR, CDR2 FQNEAQ (reference sequence).

In its sample, this clone was seen a few times. The rearrangement uses TRBV9 and TRBJ2-2, with D possibly TRBD1 on 5 matching bases. The CDR3 runs to 15 residues. CDR1 and CDR2 from the germline V gene are SGDLS and YYNGEE. Trimming took 0 bases from V and 2 from J, leaving 8 bases between them. The CDR3 DNA is TGTGCCAGCAGCGTAGGAAGGGGAAACACCGGGGAGCTGTTTTTT. Protein: CASSVGRGNTGELFF.

The rearrangement joins TRBV6-5 to TRBJ1-1; D ambiguous. Looked up from germline, CDR1 is MNHEY and CDR2 is SVGAGI. The CDR3 runs to 15 residues. V was pared by 0 bases and J by 5 bases, with 13 bases between. The CDR3 nucleotides are TGTGCCAGCAGTTACTCCCAGATATTCAGTACTGAAGCTTTCTTT. Translated, it gives CASSYSQIFSTEAFF.

The CDR3 here is CASSREGYDSPLHF. The DNA for the CDR3 is TGTGCCAGCAGTCGAGAGGGTTATGATTCACCCCTCCACTTT. The chain is built from TRBV2 and TRBJ1-6; D not resolved. This CDR3 is built from 14 residues. Germline CDR1 SNHLY, CDR2 FYNNEI. V lost 5 bases to trimming and J lost 8 bases, with 13 bases between them.

V and J are TRBV2 and TRBJ2-5; perhaps D is TRBD1 or TRBD2 (7 bases each). Germline CDR1 reads SNHLY; CDR2 reads FYNNEI. The CDR3 consists of 14 residues. The V end was cut by 6 bases, the J end by 2 bases, with 13 bases between. Written as DNA, the CDR3 is TGTGCCAGCAGGGGGGGGACAGAGCAAGAGACCCAGTACTTC. Protein sequence: CASRGGTEQETQYF.

This chain uses TRBV25-1 with TRBJ1-1; TRBD1 might be the D (5 bases). Trimming pared 3 bases from V and 2 bases from J, leaving 13 bases between. The length of the CDR3 is 15 residues. CDR1 MGHDK and CDR2 SYGVNS come from the germline V gene. This CDR3 is CASSDPDSINTEAFF. CDR3 coding DNA: TGTGCCAGCAGTGACCCTGACAGTATCAACACTGAAGCTTTCTTT.

The V call is TRBV19, the J call TRBJ2-3, with 9 positions matching TRBD1. Looked up from germline, CDR1 is LNHDA and CDR2 is SQIVND (reference sequence). This CDR3 has 15 residues. V trimming: 5 bases; J trimming: 1 base; junction bases outside the gene matches: 4. CDR3 DNA sequence: TGTGCCAGTAGTGACAGGGGGAAAGGCACAGATACGCAGTATTTT. Protein sequence: CASSDRGKGTDTQYF.